These 27 T cell receptor beta chains were all obtained from the same sample, sequenced in a study of OX40 agonist ivuxolimab in advanced cancers. The data were produced by immunoSEQ multiplex PCR, yet TCRdb's version contains in-frame clones alone and is incomplete. This sample has roughly 80,000 clones, with over 65% found just once. Sequencing was performed on CD4+ or CD8+ T cells sorted from blood, taken in a trial of the OX40 agonist ivuxolimab. The receptor set was obtained from an adult with an advanced solid tumor such as melanoma, head and neck, liver or kidney cancer.

The chain joins TRBV7-6 to TRBJ2-3; no clear D. This CDR3 spans 14 amino acids. CDR1 and CDR2 (germline): SGHVS, FNYEAQ. Between the trimmed V and J ends, which lost 1 base and 6 bases, there was a span of 11 bases. The CDR3, as DNA: TGTGCCAGCAGCTTAGACCCAAATACGGATACGCAGTATTTT. It yields the protein CASSLDPNTDTQYF.

The CDR3: CASSVEASGALEQYF. Written as DNA, the CDR3 is TGTGCCAGCAGCGTAGAGGCTAGCGGGGCTCTCGAGCAGTACTTC. The chain links TRBV9 to TRBJ2-7; 9 positions match TRBD2. Germline CDR1 SGDLS, CDR2 YYNGEE. This CDR3 spans 15 amino acids. J gave up 6 bases and V 0 bases, and 7 bases lay outside the gene matches.

This chain joins TRBV9 and TRBJ2-4; 7 nucleotides line up with TRBD1. V shed 0 bases, J shed 4 bases, and the junction held 4 bases outside the gene matches. The CDR3 loop spans 15 amino acids. In germline, CDR1 is SGDLS, CDR2 YYNGEE. CDR3 residues: CASSVDPGGKNIQYF. CDR3 DNA: TGTGCCAGCAGCGTAGATCCAGGGGGTAAAAACATTCAGTACTTC. Using reference TRBV9 and TRBJ2-4 for the parts outside the CDR3, the full variable domain is DSGVTQTPKHLITATGQRVTLRCSPRSGDLSVYWYQQSLDQGLQFLIQYYNGEERAKGNILERFSAQQFPDLHSELNLSSLELGDSALYFCASSVDPGGKNIQYFGAGTRLSVL.

This clone was observed once. This chain connects TRBV6-5 to TRBJ1-2; 9 positions match TRBD1. The CDR3 runs to 14 residues. V dropped 5 bases and J dropped 5; count of bases not matched to a gene: 6. CDR1 MNHEY and CDR2 SVGAGI come from the germline V gene. CDR3 DNA: TGTGCCAGCAGTCAGGACAGGGGCCGATATGGCTACACCTTC. The encoded protein is CASSQDRGRYGYTF.

The chain links TRBV10-2 to TRBJ1-6, with 7 bases identical to TRBD1. V lost 3 bases to trimming and J lost 10 bases; unmatched junction nucleotides: 6. Germline-derived CDR1 and CDR2 are WSHSY and SAAADI. This CDR3 has 14 residues. CDR3 nucleotides: TGCGCCAGCAGTGACCAGCAGGGGGACTCACCCCTCCACTTT. It yields the protein CASSDQQGDSPLHF.

This chain links TRBV7-9 with TRBJ2-7, with no clear D. The CDR3 runs 14 residues. Trimming removed 4 bases at V and 0 bases at J, with 10 bases between. CDR1 is SEHNR and CDR2 is FQNEAQ in the germline V gene (reference sequence). For the CDR3, the DNA is TGTGCCAGCAGCTACCCGTTTCTCTCCTACGAGCAGTACTTC. Its translation is CASSYPFLSYEQYF.

The table lists this clone with a few counts. The chain couples TRBV5-1 to TRBJ2-4; 8 bases are a match to TRBD1. With V trimmed by 2 bases and J by 5 bases, 9 bases remained unmatched. The CDR3 loop spans 16 amino acids. The germline gives CDR1 SGHRS, CDR2 YFSETQ. The CDR3, as DNA: TGCGCCAGCAGCTTAACAGTGACAGGGGTCCAAAACATTCAGTACTTC. Residues: CASSLTVTGVQNIQYF. Variable domain in full (rest from reference TRBV5-1 and TRBJ2-4): KAGVTQTPRYLIKTRGQQVTLSCSPISGHRSVSWYQQTPGQGLQFLFEYFSETQRNKGNFPGRFSGRQFSNSRSEMNVSTLELGDSALYLCASSLTVTGVQNIQYFGAGTRLSVL.

In this sample, this clone turned up once. V is TRBV19 and J is TRBJ2-2; the D is unclear. V lost 5 bases and J 4 bases, leaving 8 bases between the germline ends. Looked up from germline, CDR1 is LNHDA and CDR2 is SQIVND (reference sequence). The CDR3 has 13 amino acids. The CDR3: CASSGSFTGELFF. CDR3 nucleotides: TGTGCCAGTAGTGGCAGCTTCACCGGGGAGCTGTTTTTT. The full variable domain, its missing parts supplied by reference TRBV19 and TRBJ2-2, is DGGITQSPKYLFRKEGQNVTLSCEQNLNHDAMYWYRQDPGQGLRLIYYSQIVNDFQKGDIAEGYSVSREKKESFPLTVTSAQKNPTAFYLCASSGSFTGELFFGEGSRLTVL.

The CDR3 bases are TGTGCCAGCTCGCACAGGGAGGGAGATACGCAGTATTTT. Amino acid sequence: CASSHREGDTQYF. The chain recombines TRBV18 with TRBJ2-3, with D maybe TRBD2 (7 bases). The CDR3 runs 13 residues. CDR1 and CDR2 from the germline V gene are KGHSH and LQKENI. Trimming pared 6 bases from V and 5 bases from J, leaving 12 bases between.

CDR3 amino acids: CASSKAGGIVGELFF. DNA for the CDR3: TGTGCCAGTAGCAAAGCCGGGGGAATCGTCGGGGAGCTGTTTTTT. The chain links TRBV19 to TRBJ2-2; D may be TRBD2 (6 bases). The length of the CDR3 is 15 residues. Germline V gene data show CDR1 as LNHDA and CDR2 as SQIVND (reference sequence). V was pared by 6 bases and J by 7 bases, with 18 bases between.

Worth noting for this clone: At one boundary the junction diverges from the germline segment, which might be a read error. The chain joins TRBV30 to TRBJ1-5; the D gene is possibly TRBD1 (5 bases). CDR1 is GTSNPN, CDR2 SVGIG, per germline (reference sequence). The CDR3 loop spans 15 amino acids. The CDR3 DNA reads as TGTGCCCGGAGTGTCCGAGGGGCTCGTAATCAGCCCCAGCATTTT. Protein: CARSVRGARNQPQHF. The complete variable domain, with remaining parts taken from reference TRBV30 and TRBJ1-5, reads SQTIHQWPATLVQPVGSPLSLECTVEGTSNPNLYWYRQAAGRGLQLLFYSVGIGQISSEVPQNLSASRPQDRQFILSSKKLLLSDSGFYLCARSVRGARNQPQHFGDGTRLSIL.

The chain has TRBV30 and TRBJ2-7, with 7 positions matching TRBD1. J gave up 2 bases and V 3 bases, and 4 bases lay outside the gene matches. The germline CDR1 and CDR2 sequences are GTSNPN and SVGIG (reference sequence). This CDR3 spans 13 amino acids. CDR3 nucleotide sequence: TGTGCCTGGAGCCTACAGGGGACCTACGAGCAGTACTTC. Translation: CAWSLQGTYEQYF.

The chain joins TRBV21-1 to TRBJ2-3; the table's D call, TRBD2, has no DNA check behind it. TRBV21-1 is classified as a pseudogene. The CDR3 covers 17 residues. The CDR3 here is CASSKAPGRGDTDTQYF. The CDR3 DNA sequence: TGTGCCAGCAGCAAAGCGCCTGGGCGGGGGGACACAGATACGCAGTATTTT.

The V gene is TRBV28, the J gene TRBJ2-6; D remains ambiguous. The length of the CDR3 is 15 residues. The V and J ends lost 3 bases and 0 bases respectively, with 6 bases between them. The germline V gene encodes CDR1 MDHEN and CDR2 SYDVKM. The CDR3 bases are TGTGCCAGCAGTTTGGGTCGCTCTGGGGCCAACGTCCTGACTTTC. Amino acid sequence: CASSLGRSGANVLTF.

The chain is built from TRBV18 and TRBJ2-5; 8 bases agree with TRBD1. Per the germline V gene, CDR1 is KGHSH and CDR2 is LQKENI. With V trimmed by 4 bases and J by 3 bases, 7 bases remained unmatched. This CDR3 has 15 residues. The CDR3 here is CASSRGTGWEETQYF. The DNA of the CDR3 is TGTGCCAGCTCACGGGGGACAGGTTGGGAAGAGACCCAGTACTTC.

The chain links TRBV29-1 to TRBJ2-1; D tentatively fits TRBD1 or TRBD2 (6 bases each). V lost 7 bases and J lost 5, with 15 bases in between. Germline V lookup: CDR1 SQVTM, CDR2 ANQGSEA. The CDR3 contains 13 residues. CDR3: CSAGGRTDNEQFF. Here the CDR3 DNA reads TGCAGCGCCGGGGGCCGGACAGACAATGAGCAGTTCTTC.

The chain uses TRBV7-2 and TRBJ2-5, with unresolved D. V lost 3 bases, J lost 2 bases, and 10 bases lay in between. Germline V gene sequence: CDR1 SGHTA, CDR2 FQGNSA. The CDR3 covers 14 residues. Here the CDR3 DNA reads TGTGCCAGCAGCTTTTCGACGGCGCAAGAGACCCAGTACTTC. Its protein is CASSFSTAQETQYF. The complete variable domain, with remaining parts taken from reference TRBV7-2 and TRBJ2-5, reads GAGVSQSPSNKVTEKGKDVELRCDPISGHTALYWYRQSLGQGLEFLIYFQGNSAPDKSGLPSDRFSAERTGGSVSTLTIQRTQQEDSAVYLCASSFSTAQETQYFGPGTRLLVL.

The V and J genes are TRBV23-1 and TRBJ2-7; 7 positions match TRBD1. TRBV23-1 is an ORF; its function is uncertain. J lost 5 bases, V lost 3 bases, and 13 bases had no gene match. This CDR3 contains 16 residues. The CDR3 is CASSHWEGGSGNEQYF. In DNA, the CDR3 is TGCGCCAGCAGTCATTGGGAAGGGGGCTCTGGAAACGAGCAGTACTTC.

This sequence joins TRBV11-1 and TRBJ2-1, with 13 bases identical to TRBD2. CDR3 size: 15 residues. CDR1 is SGHAT and CDR2 is FQDESV in the germline V gene (reference sequence). V lost 5 bases and J lost 6; bases outside the gene matches: 4. CDR3 protein: CASSMRLAGGNEQFF. The CDR3 nucleotides are TGTGCCAGCAGCATGAGACTAGCGGGGGGCAATGAGCAGTTCTTC.

This chain uses TRBV18 with TRBJ2-2; D is perhaps TRBD2 (5 bases). Germline V gene data show CDR1 as KGHSH and CDR2 as LQKENI. The V gene lost 3 bases and the J gene lost 4 bases, with 9 bases spanning the gap. The CDR3 extends over 14 amino acids. This CDR3 is CASSPSEGTGELFF. In nucleotides, the CDR3 is TGTGCCAGCTCACCTAGCGAGGGCACCGGGGAGCTGTTTTTT.

The chain carries TRBV21-1 and TRBJ2-3; the listed D gene, TRBD2, was not tested against the DNA. TRBV21-1 is shown as a pseudogene. There are 18 residues in the CDR3. The CDR3 nucleotides read TGTGCCAGCAGCAAAGCGCGGGAGGGCAGCACTAGCACAGATACGCAGTATTTT. Its protein product is CASSKAREGSTSTDTQYF.

This chain connects TRBV6-5 to TRBJ2-7, with D unclear. V was clipped by 0 bases and J by 3 bases, with 12 bases between them. Germline V gives CDR1 MNHEY, CDR2 SVGAGI. This CDR3 has 15 amino acids. CDR3 nucleotides: TGTGCCAGCAGTTACTCCAGAATAACTCTCTACGAGCAGTACGTC. This encodes CASSYSRITLYEQYV.

V and J are TRBV5-6 and TRBJ2-5; TRBD2 aligns across 7 bases. CDR1 is SGHDT, CDR2 YYEEEE, per germline. V shed 1 base and J 7 bases; nucleotides not matched to a gene: 13. The CDR3 has 16 residues. The CDR3 nucleotides are TGTGCCAGCAGCTTGATCCAGCGGGGTGTCCTGGGGACCCAGTACTTC. This encodes CASSLIQRGVLGTQYF.

This clone was detected only once. The chain employs TRBV11-3 and TRBJ1-1; D is possibly TRBD1 (5 bases). Trimming stripped 5 bases from V and 1 base from J, with 14 bases between. Germline V gives CDR1 SGHNT, CDR2 YENEEA. The length of the CDR3 is 15 residues. The CDR3 is CASSAPGQGNTEAFF. CDR3 sequence (DNA): TGTGCCAGCAGCGCGCCCGGGCAGGGGAACACTGAAGCTTTCTTT.

This rearrangement joins TRBV11-2 to TRBJ2-1; 9 bases line up with TRBD1. Germline V lookup: CDR1 SGHAT, CDR2 FQNNGV. V shed 4 bases, J shed 1 base, and the junction held 2 bases outside the gene matches. The CDR3 runs 15 residues. The CDR3 is CASSSGTGSYNEQFF. For the CDR3, the DNA is TGTGCCAGCAGCTCCGGGACAGGGTCCTACAATGAGCAGTTCTTC.

As DNA, the CDR3 is TGTGCCAGCAGCATAAGACAGGGGGGAGGGCAAGAGACCCAGTACTTC. This sequence encodes CASSIRQGGGQETQYF. The chain combines TRBV9 with TRBJ2-5; TRBD1 matches 9 bases. V lost 4 bases and J lost 2; bases outside the gene matches: 9. Germline V gene data show CDR1 as SGDLS and CDR2 as YYNGEE. The length of the CDR3 is 16 residues.

The chain links TRBV7-7 to TRBJ2-5, with 9 nucleotides matching TRBD1. The germline V gene encodes CDR1 SSHAT and CDR2 FNYEAQ (reference sequence). The CDR3 runs 14 residues. V was pared by 6 bases and J by 2 bases, with 4 bases of the junction left unmatched. Here the CDR3 DNA reads TGTGCCAGCAGTAAGACAGGGGGTCAAGAGACCCAGTACTTC. Its translation is CASSKTGGQETQYF.